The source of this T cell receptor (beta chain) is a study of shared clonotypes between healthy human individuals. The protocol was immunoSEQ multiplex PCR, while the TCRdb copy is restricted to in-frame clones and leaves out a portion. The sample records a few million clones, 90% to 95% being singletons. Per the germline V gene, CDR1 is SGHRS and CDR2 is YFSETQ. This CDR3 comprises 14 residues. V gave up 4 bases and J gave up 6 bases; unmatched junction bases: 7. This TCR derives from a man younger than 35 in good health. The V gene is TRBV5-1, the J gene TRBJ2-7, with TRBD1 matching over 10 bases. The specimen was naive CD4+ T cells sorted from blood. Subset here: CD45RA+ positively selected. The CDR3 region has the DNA TGCGCCAGCAGCCCCCGACAGGGGGCGATCGAGCAGTACTTC. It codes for CASSPRQGAIEQYF.